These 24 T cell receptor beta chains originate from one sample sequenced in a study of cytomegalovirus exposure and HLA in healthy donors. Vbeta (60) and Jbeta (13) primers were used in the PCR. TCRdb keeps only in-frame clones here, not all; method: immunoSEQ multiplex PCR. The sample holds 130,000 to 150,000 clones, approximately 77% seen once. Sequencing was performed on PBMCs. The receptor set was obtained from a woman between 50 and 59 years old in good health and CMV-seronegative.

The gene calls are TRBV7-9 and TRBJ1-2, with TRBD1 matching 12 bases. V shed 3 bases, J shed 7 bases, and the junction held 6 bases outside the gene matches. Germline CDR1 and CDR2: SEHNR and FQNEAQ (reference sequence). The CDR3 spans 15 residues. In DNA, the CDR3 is TGTGCCAGCAGCTTGGAGGGACAGGGGGCAGTTGGCTACACCTTC. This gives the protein CASSLEGQGAVGYTF.

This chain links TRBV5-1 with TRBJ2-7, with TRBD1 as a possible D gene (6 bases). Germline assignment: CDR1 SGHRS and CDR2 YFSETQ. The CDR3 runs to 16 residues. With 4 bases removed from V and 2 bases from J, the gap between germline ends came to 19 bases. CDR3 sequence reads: CASSLRRTASTYEQYF. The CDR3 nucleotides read TGCGCCAGCAGCCTGCGAAGGACAGCCTCTACCTACGAGCAGTACTTC. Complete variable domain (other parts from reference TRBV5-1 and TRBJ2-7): KAGVTQTPRYLIKTRGQQVTLSCSPISGHRSVSWYQQTPGQGLQFLFEYFSETQRNKGNFPGRFSGRQFSNSRSEMNVSTLELGDSALYLCASSLRRTASTYEQYFGPGTRLTVT.

The CDR3 is CASSQDYGGGIPYEQYF. As DNA, the CDR3 is TGCGCCAGCAGCCAAGATTACGGCGGGGGTATTCCCTACGAGCAGTACTTC. V and J are TRBV4-1 and TRBJ2-7; 7 nucleotides align to TRBD2. Germline V CDR1 and CDR2: MGHRA, YSYEKL. The CDR3 sequence is 17 residues long. The junction had 10 bases not matched to a gene; V was cut back by 0 bases and J by 2 bases.

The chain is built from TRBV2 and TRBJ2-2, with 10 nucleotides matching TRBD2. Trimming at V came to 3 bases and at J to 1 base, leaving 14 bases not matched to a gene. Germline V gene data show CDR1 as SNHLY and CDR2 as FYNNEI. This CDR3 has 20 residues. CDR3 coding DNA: TGTGCCAGCAGTGATGGCGGAACTTTTAGCGGGGGGCTGAACACCGGGGAGCTGTTTTTT. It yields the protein CASSDGGTFSGGLNTGELFF.

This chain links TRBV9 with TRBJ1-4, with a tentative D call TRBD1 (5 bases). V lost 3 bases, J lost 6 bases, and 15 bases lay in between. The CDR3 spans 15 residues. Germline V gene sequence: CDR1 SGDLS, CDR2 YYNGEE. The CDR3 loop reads CASSDRDGGDEKLFF. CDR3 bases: TGTGCCAGCAGCGACCGGGACGGAGGGGATGAAAAACTGTTTTTT.

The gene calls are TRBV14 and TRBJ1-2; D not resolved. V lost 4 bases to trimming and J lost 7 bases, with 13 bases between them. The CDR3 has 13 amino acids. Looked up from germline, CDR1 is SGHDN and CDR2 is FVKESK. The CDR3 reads CASSPSVGVGYTF. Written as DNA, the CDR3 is TGTGCCAGCAGCCCTAGCGTAGGTGTTGGCTACACCTTC.

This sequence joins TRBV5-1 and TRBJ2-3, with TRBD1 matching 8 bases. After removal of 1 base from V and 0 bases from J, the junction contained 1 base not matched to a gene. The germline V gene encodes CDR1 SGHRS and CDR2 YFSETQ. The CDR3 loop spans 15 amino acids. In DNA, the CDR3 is TGCGCCAGCAGCTTGCAGGGGGCTAGCACAGATACGCAGTATTTT. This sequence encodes CASSLQGASTDTQYF.

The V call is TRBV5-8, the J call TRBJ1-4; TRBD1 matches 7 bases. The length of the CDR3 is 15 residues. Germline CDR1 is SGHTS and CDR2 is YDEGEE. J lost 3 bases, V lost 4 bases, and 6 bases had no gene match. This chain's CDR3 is CASSLGGQPNEKLFF. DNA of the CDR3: TGTGCCAGCAGCCTCGGGGGACAGCCTAATGAAAAACTGTTTTTT.

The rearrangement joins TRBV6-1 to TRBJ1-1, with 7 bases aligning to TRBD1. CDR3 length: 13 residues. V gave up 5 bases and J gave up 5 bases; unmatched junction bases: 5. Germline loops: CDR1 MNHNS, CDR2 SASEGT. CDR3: CASSPTGETEAFF. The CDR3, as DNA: TGTGCCAGCAGTCCAACAGGGGAGACTGAAGCTTTCTTT.

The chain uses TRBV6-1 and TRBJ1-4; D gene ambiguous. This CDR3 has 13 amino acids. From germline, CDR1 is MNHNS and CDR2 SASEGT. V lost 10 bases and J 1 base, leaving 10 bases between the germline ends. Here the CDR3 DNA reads TGTGCCATCATGCCGGGAACTAATGAAAAACTGTTTTTT. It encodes CAIMPGTNEKLFF.

CDR3 DNA: TGTGCCAGCAGCCCAACAGGGGCCGCAGGAAACACCATATATTTT. Its translation is CASSPTGAAGNTIYF. The genes are TRBV27 and TRBJ1-3, with 7 positions matching TRBD1. The germline V gene encodes CDR1 MNHEY and CDR2 SMNVEV (reference sequence). Germline trimming cut 6 bases from V and 4 bases from J; bases unmatched to any gene: 9. There are 15 residues in the CDR3.

The CDR3 spells CASCSLFGGPNYGYTF. The CDR3, as DNA: TGTGCCAGCTGCAGCTTGTTTGGGGGCCCGAACTATGGCTACACCTTC. The V gene is TRBV5-6, the J gene TRBJ1-2; the D gene is possibly TRBD1 (6 bases). Trimming removed 7 bases from V and 2 bases from J, with 21 bases in between. This CDR3 is 16 amino acids long. Germline assignment: CDR1 SGHDT and CDR2 YYEEEE.

Written as DNA, the CDR3 is TGTGCCAGCTCACCAGAGGGGGAAGGCTATGGCTACACCTTC. Amino acid sequence: CASSPEGEGYGYTF. This chain joins TRBV18 and TRBJ1-2; a possible D gene is TRBD1 (6 bases). From germline, CDR1 is KGHSH and CDR2 LQKENI. CDR3 size: 14 residues. V was cut by 2 bases and J by 4 bases, with 11 bases left in between.

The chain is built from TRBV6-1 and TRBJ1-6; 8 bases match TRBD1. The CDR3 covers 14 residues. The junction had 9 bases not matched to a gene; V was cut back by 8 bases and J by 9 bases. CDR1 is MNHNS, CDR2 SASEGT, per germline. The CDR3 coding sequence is TGTGCCAGCCGCCCAGGGGGCCTGAGTTCACCCCTCCACTTT. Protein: CASRPGGLSSPLHF.

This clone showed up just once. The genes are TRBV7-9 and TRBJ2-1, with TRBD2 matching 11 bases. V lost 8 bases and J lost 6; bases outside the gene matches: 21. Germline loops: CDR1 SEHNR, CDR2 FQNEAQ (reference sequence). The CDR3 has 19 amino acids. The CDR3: CASLGWGEPGTSGLNEQFF. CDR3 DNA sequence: TGTGCCAGCTTAGGGTGGGGTGAACCCGGGACTAGCGGACTCAATGAGCAGTTCTTC.

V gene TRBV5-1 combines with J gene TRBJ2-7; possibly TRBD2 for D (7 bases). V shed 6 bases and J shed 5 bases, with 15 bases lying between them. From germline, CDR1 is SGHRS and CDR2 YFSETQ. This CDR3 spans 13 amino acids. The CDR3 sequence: CASNLGGANEQYF. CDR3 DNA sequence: TGCGCCAGCAACCTTGGGGGGGCCAACGAGCAGTACTTC.

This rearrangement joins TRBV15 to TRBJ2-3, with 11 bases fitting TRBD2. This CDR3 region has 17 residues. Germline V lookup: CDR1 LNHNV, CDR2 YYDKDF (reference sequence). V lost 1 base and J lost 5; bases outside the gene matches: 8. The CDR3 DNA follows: TGTGCCACCAGCAGAGTTAGGCTAGCGGGGGGACAAGATACGCAGTATTTT. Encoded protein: CATSRVRLAGGQDTQYF.

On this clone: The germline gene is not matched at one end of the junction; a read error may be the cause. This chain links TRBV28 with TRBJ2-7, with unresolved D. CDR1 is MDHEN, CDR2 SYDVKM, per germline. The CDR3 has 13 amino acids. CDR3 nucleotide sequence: TGTGCCAGCGGTGGCGGAGCGTCCTCCGAGCAGTACTTC. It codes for CASGGGASSEQYF.

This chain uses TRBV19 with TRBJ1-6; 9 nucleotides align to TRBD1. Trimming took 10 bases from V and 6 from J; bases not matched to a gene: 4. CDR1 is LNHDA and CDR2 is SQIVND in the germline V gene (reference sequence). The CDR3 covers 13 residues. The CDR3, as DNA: TGTGCCACCTCGACAGGGGGTAATTCACCCCTCCACTTT. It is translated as CATSTGGNSPLHF.

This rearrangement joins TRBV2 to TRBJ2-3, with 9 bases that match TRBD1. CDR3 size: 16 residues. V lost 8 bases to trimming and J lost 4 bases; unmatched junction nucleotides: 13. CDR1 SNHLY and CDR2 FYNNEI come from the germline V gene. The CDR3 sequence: CASPTGRDRAPDTQYF. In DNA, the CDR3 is TGTGCCAGCCCCACCGGCCGGGACAGGGCTCCAGATACGCAGTATTTT.

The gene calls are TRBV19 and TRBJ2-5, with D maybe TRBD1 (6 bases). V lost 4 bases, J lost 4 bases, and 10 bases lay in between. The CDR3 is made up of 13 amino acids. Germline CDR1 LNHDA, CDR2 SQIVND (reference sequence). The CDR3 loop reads CASSNQGSETQYF. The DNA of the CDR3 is TGTGCCAGTAGTAATCAGGGGTCAGAGACCCAGTACTTC. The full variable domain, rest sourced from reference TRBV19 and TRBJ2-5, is DGGITQSPKYLFRKEGQNVTLSCEQNLNHDAMYWYRQDPGQGLRLIYYSQIVNDFQKGDIAEGYSVSREKKESFPLTVTSAQKNPTAFYLCASSNQGSETQYFGPGTRLLVL.

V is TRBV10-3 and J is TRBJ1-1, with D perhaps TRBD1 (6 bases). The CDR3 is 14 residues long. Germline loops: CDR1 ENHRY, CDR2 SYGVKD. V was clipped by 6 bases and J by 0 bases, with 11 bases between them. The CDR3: CAIRPRGMNTEAFF. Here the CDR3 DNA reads TGTGCCATCAGACCGAGGGGGATGAACACTGAAGCTTTCTTT.

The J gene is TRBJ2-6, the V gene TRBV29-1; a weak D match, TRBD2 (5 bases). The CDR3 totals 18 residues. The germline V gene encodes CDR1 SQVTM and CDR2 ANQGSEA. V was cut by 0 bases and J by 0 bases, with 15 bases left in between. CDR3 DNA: TGCAGCGTTGAAGAGAAGGACTGGGGTTTCTCTGGGGCCAACGTCCTGACTTTC. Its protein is CSVEEKDWGFSGANVLTF.

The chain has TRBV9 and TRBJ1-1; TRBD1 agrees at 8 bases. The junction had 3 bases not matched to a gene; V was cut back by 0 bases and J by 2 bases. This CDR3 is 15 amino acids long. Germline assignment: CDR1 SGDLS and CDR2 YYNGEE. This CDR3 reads CASSVGPGGNTEAFF. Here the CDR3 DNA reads TGTGCCAGCAGCGTAGGGCCAGGGGGCAACACTGAAGCTTTCTTT.